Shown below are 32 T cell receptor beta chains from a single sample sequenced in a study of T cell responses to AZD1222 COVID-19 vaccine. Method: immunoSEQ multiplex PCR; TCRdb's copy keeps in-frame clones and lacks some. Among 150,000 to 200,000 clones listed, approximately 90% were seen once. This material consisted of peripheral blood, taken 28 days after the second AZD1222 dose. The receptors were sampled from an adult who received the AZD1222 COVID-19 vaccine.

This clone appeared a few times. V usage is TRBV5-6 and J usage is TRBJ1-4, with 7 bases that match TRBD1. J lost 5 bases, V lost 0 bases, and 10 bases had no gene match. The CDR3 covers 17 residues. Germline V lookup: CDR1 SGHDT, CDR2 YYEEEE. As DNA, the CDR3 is TGTGCCAGCAGCTTGGGACAGGGAGGGGTCCCAAATGAAAAACTGTTTTTT. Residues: CASSLGQGGVPNEKLFF.

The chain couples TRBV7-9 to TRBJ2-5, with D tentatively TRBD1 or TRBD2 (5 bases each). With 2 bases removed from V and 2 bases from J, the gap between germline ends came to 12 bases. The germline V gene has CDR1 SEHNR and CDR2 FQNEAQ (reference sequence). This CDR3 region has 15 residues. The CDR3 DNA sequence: TGTGCCAGCAGCTTACTCGGGACCGTGCAAGAGACCCAGTACTTC. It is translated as CASSLLGTVQETQYF.

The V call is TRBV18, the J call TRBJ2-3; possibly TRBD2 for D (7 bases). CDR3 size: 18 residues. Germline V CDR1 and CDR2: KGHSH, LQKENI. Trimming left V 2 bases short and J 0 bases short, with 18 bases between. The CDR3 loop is CASSPSTGGLPSTDTQYF. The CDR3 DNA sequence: TGTGCCAGCTCACCATCGACCGGGGGGCTCCCTAGCACAGATACGCAGTATTTT.

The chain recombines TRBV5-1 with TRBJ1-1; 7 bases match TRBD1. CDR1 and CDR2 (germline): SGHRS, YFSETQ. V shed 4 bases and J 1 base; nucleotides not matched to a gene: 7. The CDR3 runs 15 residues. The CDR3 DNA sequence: TGCGCCAGCAGCCATCGGACAGGAGAGAACACTGAAGCTTTCTTT. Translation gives CASSHRTGENTEAFF.

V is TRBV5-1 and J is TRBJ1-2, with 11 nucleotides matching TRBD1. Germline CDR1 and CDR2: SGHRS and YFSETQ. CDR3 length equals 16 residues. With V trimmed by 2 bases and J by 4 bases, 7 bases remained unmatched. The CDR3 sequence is CASSFRTGGAGYGYTF. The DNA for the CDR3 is TGCGCCAGCAGCTTCCGGACAGGGGGCGCTGGCTATGGCTACACCTTC.

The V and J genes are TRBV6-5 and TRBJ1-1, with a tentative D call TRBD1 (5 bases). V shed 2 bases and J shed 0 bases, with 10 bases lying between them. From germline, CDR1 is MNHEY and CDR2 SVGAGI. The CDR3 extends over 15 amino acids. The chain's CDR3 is CASSYPGLLNTEAFF. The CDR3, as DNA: TGTGCCAGCAGTTACCCGGGACTCCTGAACACTGAAGCTTTCTTT.

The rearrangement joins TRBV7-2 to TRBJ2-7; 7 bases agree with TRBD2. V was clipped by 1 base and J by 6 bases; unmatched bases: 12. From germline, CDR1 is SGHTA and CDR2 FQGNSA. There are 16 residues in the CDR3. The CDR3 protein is CASSLVSGRAGSEQYF. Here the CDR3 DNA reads TGTGCCAGCAGCTTAGTCTCAGGGAGGGCCGGATCCGAGCAGTACTTC. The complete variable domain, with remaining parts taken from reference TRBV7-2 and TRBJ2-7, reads GAGVSQSPSNKVTEKGKDVELRCDPISGHTALYWYRQSLGQGLEFLIYFQGNSAPDKSGLPSDRFSAERTGGSVSTLTIQRTQQEDSAVYLCASSLVSGRAGSEQYFGPGTRLTVT.

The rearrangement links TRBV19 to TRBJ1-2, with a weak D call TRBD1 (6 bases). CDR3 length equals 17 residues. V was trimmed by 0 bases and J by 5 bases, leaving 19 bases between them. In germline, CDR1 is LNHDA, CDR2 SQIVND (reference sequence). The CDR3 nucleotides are TGTGCCAGTAGTATAGAAGGGGGGAGACCGACGCGGTATGGCTACACCTTC. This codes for CASSIEGGRPTRYGYTF.

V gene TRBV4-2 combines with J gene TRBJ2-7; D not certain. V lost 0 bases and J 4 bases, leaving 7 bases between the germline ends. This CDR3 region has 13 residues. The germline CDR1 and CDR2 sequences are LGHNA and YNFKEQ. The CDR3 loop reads CASSQEVGYEQYF. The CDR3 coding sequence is TGTGCCAGCAGCCAAGAGGTAGGTTACGAGCAGTACTTC.

This CDR3 reads CASSLRNRGGDTEAFF. CDR3 nucleotide sequence: TGTGCCAGCAGCTTGAGGAATAGAGGCGGCGACACTGAAGCTTTCTTT. This chain joins TRBV5-6 and TRBJ1-1; no clear D gene. CDR3 length equals 16 residues. CDR1 and CDR2 from the germline V gene are SGHDT and YYEEEE. V dropped 1 base and J dropped 3 bases, with 16 bases sitting between them.

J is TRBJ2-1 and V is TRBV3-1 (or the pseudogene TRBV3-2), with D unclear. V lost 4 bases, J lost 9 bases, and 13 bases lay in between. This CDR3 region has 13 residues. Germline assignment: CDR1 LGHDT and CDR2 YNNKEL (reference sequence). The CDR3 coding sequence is TGTGCCAGCAGCCCCGCCGACCCGGGTGAGCAGTTCTTC. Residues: CASSPADPGEQFF.

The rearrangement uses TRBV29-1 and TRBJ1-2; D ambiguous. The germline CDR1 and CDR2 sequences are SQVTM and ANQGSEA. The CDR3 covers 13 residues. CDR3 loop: CLVKHGSDYGYTF. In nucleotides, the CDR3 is TGCCTCGTGAAACACGGAAGTGACTATGGCTACACCTTC.

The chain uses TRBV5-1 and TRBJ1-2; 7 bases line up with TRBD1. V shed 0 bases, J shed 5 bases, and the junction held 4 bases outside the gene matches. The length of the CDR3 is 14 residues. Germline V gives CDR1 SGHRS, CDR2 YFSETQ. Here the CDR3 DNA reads TGCGCCAGCAGCTTGGCGGGACAGTCTTATGGCTACACCTTC. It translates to CASSLAGQSYGYTF.

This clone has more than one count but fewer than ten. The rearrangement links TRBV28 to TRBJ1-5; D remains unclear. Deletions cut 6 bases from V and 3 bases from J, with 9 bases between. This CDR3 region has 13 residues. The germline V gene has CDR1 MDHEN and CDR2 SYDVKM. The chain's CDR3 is CASRADFNQPQHF. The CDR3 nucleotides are TGTGCCAGCAGGGCAGACTTCAATCAGCCCCAGCATTTT.

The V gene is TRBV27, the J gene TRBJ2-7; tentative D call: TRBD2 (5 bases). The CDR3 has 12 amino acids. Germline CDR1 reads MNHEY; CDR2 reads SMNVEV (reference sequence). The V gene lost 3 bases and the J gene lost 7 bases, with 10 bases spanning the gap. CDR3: CASSFEGREQYF. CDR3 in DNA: TGTGCCAGCAGTTTTGAGGGCCGGGAGCAGTACTTC.

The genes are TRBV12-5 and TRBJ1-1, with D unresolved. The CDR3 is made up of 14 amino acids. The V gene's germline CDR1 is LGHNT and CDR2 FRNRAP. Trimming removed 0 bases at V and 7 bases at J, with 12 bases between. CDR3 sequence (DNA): TGTGCTAGTGGTTTGGTAGGCAGCGGTCTTGAAGCTTTCTTT. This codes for CASGLVGSGLEAFF.

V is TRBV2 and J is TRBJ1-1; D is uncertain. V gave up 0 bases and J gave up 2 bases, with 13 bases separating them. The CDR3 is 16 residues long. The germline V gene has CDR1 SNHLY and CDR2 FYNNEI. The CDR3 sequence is CASSEARVGFNTEAFF. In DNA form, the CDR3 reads TGTGCCAGCAGTGAAGCGCGAGTGGGTTTTAACACTGAAGCTTTCTTT.

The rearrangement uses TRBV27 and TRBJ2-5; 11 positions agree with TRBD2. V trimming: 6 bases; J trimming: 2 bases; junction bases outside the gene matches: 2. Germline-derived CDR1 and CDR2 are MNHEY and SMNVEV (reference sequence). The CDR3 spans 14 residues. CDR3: CASRRTSGQETQYF. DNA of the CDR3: TGTGCCAGCAGACGGACTAGCGGGCAAGAGACCCAGTACTTC.

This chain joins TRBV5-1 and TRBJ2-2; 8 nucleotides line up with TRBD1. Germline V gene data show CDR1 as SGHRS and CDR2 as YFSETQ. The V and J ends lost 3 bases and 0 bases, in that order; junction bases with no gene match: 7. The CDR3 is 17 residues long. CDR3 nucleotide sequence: TGCGCCAGCAGCTCAACCCAGGGGGCACCGAACACCGGGGAGCTGTTTTTT. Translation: CASSSTQGAPNTGELFF.

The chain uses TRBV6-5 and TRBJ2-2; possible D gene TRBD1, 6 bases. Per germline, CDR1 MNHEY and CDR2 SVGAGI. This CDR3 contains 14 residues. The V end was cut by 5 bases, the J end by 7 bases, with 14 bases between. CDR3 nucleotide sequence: TGTGCCAGCAGTCCCTTACAGGGAAACGGGGAGCTGTTTTTT. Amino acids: CASSPLQGNGELFF.

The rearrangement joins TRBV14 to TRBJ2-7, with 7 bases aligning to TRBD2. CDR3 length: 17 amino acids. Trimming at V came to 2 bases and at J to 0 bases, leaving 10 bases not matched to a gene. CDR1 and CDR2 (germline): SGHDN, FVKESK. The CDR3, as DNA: TGTGCCAGCAGCCAACTCTCGAGGGGAGGGAGCTCCTACGAGCAGTACTTC. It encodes CASSQLSRGGSSYEQYF.

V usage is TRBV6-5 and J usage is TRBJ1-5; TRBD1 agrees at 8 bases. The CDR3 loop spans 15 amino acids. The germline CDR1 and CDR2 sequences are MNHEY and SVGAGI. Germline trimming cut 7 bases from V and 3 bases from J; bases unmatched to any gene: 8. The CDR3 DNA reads TGTGCCAGCACCGGCCAGGGGGCACTCAATCAGCCCCAGCATTTT. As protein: CASTGQGALNQPQHF.

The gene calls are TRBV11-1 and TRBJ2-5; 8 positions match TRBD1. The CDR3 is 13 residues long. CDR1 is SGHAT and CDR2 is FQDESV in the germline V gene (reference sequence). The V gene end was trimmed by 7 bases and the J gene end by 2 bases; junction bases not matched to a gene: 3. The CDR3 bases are TGTGCCAGCACCCGGGACAGGCAAGAGACCCAGTACTTC. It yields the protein CASTRDRQETQYF. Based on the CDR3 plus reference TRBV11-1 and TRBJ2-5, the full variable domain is EAEVAQSPRYKITEKSQAVAFWCDPISGHATLYWYRQILGQGPELLVQFQDESVVDDSQLPKDRFSAERLKGVDSTLKIQPAELGDSAMYLCASTRDRQETQYFGPGTRLLVL.

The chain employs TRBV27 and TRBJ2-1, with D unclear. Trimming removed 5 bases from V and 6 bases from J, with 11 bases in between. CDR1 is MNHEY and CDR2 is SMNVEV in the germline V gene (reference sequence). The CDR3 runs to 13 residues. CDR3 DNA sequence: TGTGCCAGCAGTACCCACCTCGGCAATGAGCAGTTCTTC. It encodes CASSTHLGNEQFF.

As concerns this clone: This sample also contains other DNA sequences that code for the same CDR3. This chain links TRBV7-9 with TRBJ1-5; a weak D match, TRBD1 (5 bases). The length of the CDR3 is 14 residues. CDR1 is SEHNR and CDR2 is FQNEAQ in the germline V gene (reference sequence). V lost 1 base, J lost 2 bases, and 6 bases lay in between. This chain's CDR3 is CASSLGGGNQPQHF. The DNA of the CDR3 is TGTGCCAGCAGCTTAGGGGGGGGCAATCAGCCCCAGCATTTT.

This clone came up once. CDR3 nucleotide sequence: TGTGCCAGCAGCTTCGATGGAGACGGGATTGGCCCCGGTGGCTACACCTTC. This encodes CASSFDGDGIGPGGYTF. The V gene is TRBV5-5, the J gene TRBJ1-2, with D hard to call. CDR3 length: 17 residues. CDR1 and CDR2 (germline): SGHKS, YYEKEE (reference sequence). V dropped 2 bases and J dropped 7 bases, with 24 bases sitting between them.

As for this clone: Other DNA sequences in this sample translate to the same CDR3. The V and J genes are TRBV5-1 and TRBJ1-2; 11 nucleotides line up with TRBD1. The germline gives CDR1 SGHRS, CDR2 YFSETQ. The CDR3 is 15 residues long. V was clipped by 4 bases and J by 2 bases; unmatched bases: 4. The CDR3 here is CASSAGTGGNYGYTF. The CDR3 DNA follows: TGCGCCAGCAGCGCCGGGACAGGGGGAAACTATGGCTACACCTTC.

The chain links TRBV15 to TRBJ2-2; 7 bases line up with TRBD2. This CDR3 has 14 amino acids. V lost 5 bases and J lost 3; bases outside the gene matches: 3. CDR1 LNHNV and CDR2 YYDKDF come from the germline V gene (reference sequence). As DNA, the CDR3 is TGTGCCACCAGCGGGAGGGGTTACACCGGGGAGCTGTTTTTT. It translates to CATSGRGYTGELFF.

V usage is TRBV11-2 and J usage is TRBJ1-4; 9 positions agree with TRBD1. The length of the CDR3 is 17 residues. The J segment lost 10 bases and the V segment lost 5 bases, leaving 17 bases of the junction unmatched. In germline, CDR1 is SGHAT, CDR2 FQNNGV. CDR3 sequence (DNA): TGTGCCAGCAGCACCTCCCCCTTAGGGACAGGGAGGGGAAAACTGTTTTTT. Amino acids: CASSTSPLGTGRGKLFF. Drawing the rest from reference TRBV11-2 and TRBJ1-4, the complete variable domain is EAGVAQSPRYKIIEKRQSVAFWCNPISGHATLYWYQQILGQGPKLLIQFQNNGVVDDSQLPKDRFSAERLKGVDSTLKIQPAKLEDSAVYLCASSTSPLGTGRGKLFFGSGTQLSVL.

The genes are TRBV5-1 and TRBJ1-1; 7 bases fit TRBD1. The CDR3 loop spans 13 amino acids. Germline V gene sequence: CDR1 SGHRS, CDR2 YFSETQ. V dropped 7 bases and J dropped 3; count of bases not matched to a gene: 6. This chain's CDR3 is CASREGTDTEAFF. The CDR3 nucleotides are TGCGCCAGCCGCGAAGGGACAGACACTGAAGCTTTCTTT.

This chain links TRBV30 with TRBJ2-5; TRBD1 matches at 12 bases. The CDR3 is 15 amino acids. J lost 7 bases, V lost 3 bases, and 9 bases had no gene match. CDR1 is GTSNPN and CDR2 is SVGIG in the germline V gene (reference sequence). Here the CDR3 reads CAWSFGTGGPRTQYF. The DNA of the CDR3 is TGTGCCTGGAGCTTCGGGACAGGGGGCCCACGGACCCAGTACTTC.

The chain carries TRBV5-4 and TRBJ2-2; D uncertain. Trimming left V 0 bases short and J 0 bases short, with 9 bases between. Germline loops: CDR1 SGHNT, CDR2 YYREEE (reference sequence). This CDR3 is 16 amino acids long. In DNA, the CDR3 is TGTGCCAGCAGCTTGGTCGGGCAGTCGAACACCGGGGAGCTGTTTTTT. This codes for CASSLVGQSNTGELFF.